The T cell receptor (beta chain) under discussion was sequenced for a study of metastatic and nonmetastatic thyroid tumors. The study, taken as a whole, reports: Reported TCR beta diversity, measured in blood and tumor, was significantly higher for malignant thyroid tumors than for benign nodules.

Trimming left V 2 bases short and J 3 bases short, with 11 bases between. The CDR3 runs to 15 residues. The V gene's germline CDR1 is MNHEY and CDR2 SMNVEV (reference sequence). This clone was recorded many times. The antigen remains unidentified. No patient had received any treatment before thyroid surgery. TCRdb used MiXCR to call clones anew from the PCR reads. The sample lists roughly 46,000 clones, around 23% seen once, with 3% to 3.5% in the top ten. The source material was blood. This chain joins TRBV27 and TRBJ2-1; D perhaps matches TRBD2 (5 bases). The receptor's source is a male donor with papillary thyroid cancer or a benign thyroid nodule (not recorded which). Some clones in this sample may be carry-over from other donors' samples. CDR3 residues: CASSLGTAGYNEQFF. Written as DNA, the CDR3 is TGTGCCAGCAGTTTAGGAACGGCGGGCTACAATGAGCAGTTCTTC.